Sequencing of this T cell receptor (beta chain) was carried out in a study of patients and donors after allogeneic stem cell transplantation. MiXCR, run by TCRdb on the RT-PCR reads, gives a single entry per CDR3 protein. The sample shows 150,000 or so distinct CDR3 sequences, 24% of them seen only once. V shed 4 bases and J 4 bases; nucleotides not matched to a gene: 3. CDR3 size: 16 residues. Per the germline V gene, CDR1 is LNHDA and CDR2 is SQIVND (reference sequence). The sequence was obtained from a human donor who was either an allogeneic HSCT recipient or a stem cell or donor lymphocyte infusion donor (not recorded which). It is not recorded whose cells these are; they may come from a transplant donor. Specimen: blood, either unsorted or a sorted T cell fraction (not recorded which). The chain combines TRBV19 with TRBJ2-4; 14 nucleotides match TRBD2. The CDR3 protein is CASSRTSGRSKNIQYF. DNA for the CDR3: TGTGCCAGTAGTAGGACTAGCGGGAGGTCAAAAAACATTCAGTACTTC.